Below are 28 T cell receptor beta chains sequenced from a single sample in a study of tumor-infiltrating lymphocytes in oesophageal squamous cell carcinoma. TCRdb passed the PCR reads through MiXCR, listing each CDR3 protein once. The table has under 20,000 distinct CDR3 sequences, about two fifths seen once. Source material: blood. These receptors originate from a male donor with esophageal squamous cell carcinoma.

The chain employs TRBV5-1 and TRBJ1-3, with D tentatively TRBD1 (5 bases). CDR1 is SGHRS, CDR2 YFSETQ, per germline. The CDR3 is 13 residues long. The V gene lost 4 bases and the J gene lost 3 bases, with 8 bases spanning the gap. CDR3 bases: TGCGCCAGCAGCGCGACAGTTGGAAACACCATATATTTT. Its translation: CASSATVGNTIYF.

The rearrangement links TRBV7-3 to TRBJ2-5; D not certain. Germline V gives CDR1 SGHTA, CDR2 FQGTGA. This CDR3 is built from 16 residues. V shed 2 bases and J shed 2 bases, with 15 bases lying between them. CDR3 region: CASSLSRPSPQETQYF. In DNA, the CDR3 is TGTGCCAGCAGCTTATCGAGACCGTCCCCTCAAGAGACCCAGTACTTC.

Within the sample, this clonotype is medium-sized. The chain uses TRBV7-3 and TRBJ1-1; possible D gene TRBD1, 5 bases. The CDR3 consists of 13 residues. Trimming stripped 5 bases from V and 4 bases from J, with 11 bases between. Per the germline V gene, CDR1 is SGHTA and CDR2 is FQGTGA. CDR3 residues: CASSPQESTEAFF. CDR3 nucleotides: TGTGCCAGCAGCCCACAGGAGAGCACTGAAGCTTTCTTT.

On this clonotype: A read error is possible here, since a much larger clone lies one base away. The genes are TRBV2 and TRBJ1-1; D remains unclear. Germline loops: CDR1 SNHLY, CDR2 FYNNEI. The V end was cut by 6 bases, the J end by 6 bases, with 11 bases between. CDR3 length: 12 residues. CDR3 region: CASRVDSAEAFF. As DNA, the CDR3 is TGTGCCAGCAGGGTAGACTCCGCTGAAGCTTTCTTT.

This chain uses TRBV28 with TRBJ2-5, with TRBD2 identical over 7 bases. J was trimmed by 5 bases and V by 6 bases; bases with no gene match: 12. This CDR3 has 15 residues. The V gene's germline CDR1 is MDHEN and CDR2 SYDVKM. The chain's CDR3 is CASSMRERYEETQYF. The CDR3 DNA is TGTGCCAGCAGCATGCGGGAGCGATATGAGGAGACCCAGTACTTC.

The rearrangement links TRBV7-2 to TRBJ1-5; weak D call: TRBD1 (6 bases). This CDR3 spans 17 amino acids. V lost 5 bases to trimming and J lost 2 bases, with 19 bases between them. The germline CDR1 and CDR2 sequences are SGHTA and FQGNSA. In DNA form, the CDR3 reads TGTGCCAGCAGCGCGCGTGGGGGGGGCGCCGGCAATCAGCCCCAGCATTTT. It specifies CASSARGGGAGNQPQHF. Combining the CDR3 with reference TRBV7-2 and TRBJ1-5 gives the whole variable domain GAGVSQSPSNKVTEKGKDVELRCDPISGHTALYWYRQSLGQGLEFLIYFQGNSAPDKSGLPSDRFSAERTGGSVSTLTIQRTQQEDSAVYLCASSARGGGAGNQPQHFGDGTRLSIL.

About this clonotype itself: It may be a read error: a sequence one base away is much more abundant. The chain joins TRBV11-2 to TRBJ1-4; unclear D gene. Germline values: CDR1 SGHAT, CDR2 FQNNGV. This CDR3 is built from 15 residues. The CDR3 loop is CDSSSRGPTNEKLFF. CDR3 bases: TGTGACAGCAGCTCGAGAGGACCAACTAATGAAAAACTGTTTTTT.

The chain carries TRBV6-1 and TRBJ1-5; no reliable D call. The CDR3 covers 14 residues. The V end was cut by 5 bases, the J end by 11 bases, with 19 bases between. Germline V gene lookup returns CDR1 MNHNS and CDR2 SASEGT. DNA of the CDR3: TGTGCCAGCAGTCTCCCCTTAGGGTTCCAGGCCCAGCATTTT. Translating it yields CASSLPLGFQAQHF.

The sample holds many counts of this clonotype. Since a much larger clone is just one base distant, this may be a read error. V is TRBV12-3 or TRBV12-4 and J is TRBJ2-7, with D unresolved. The V and J ends lost 5 bases and 7 bases respectively, with 12 bases between them. The CDR3 sequence is 12 residues long. This CDR3 is CASSSWAGEQYF. CDR3 nucleotide sequence: TGTGCCAGCAGTAGCTGGGCAGGTGAGCAGTACTTC.

Regarding this clonotype: Given the absence of the conserved phenylalanine or tryptophan at the CDR3 end, a read error is likely. The DNA is left out, because the CDR3 cannot be placed on it with certainty; the CDR3 is given as TCRdb lists it. The V call is TRBV7-2, the J call TRBJ2-4; the table's D call, TRBD2, has no DNA check behind it. The CDR3 length equals 17 residues, ends included. Germline V CDR1 and CDR2: SGHTA, FQGNSA. CDR3 in amino acids: CASSLAGGDYSPLHFGN.

The chain carries TRBV20-1 and TRBJ2-1; no firm D call. The CDR3 has 10 residues. Trimming removed 3 bases from V and 13 bases from J, with 10 bases in between. Germline CDR1 reads DFQATT; CDR2 reads SNEGSKA (reference sequence). Written as DNA, the CDR3 is TGCAGTGCTAGGGACGCAACTCAGTTCTTC. Protein sequence: CSARDATQFF.

This clonotype has only a few counts. The V call is TRBV7-8, the J call TRBJ1-1; no reliable D call. Germline-derived CDR1 and CDR2 are SGHVS and FQNEAQ. This CDR3 has 15 amino acids. V lost 5 bases and J lost 3, with 16 bases in between. The DNA of the CDR3 is TGTGCCAGCAGCCGACCCCGGGGTGAGGACACTGAAGCTTTCTTT. Its protein product is CASSRPRGEDTEAFF.

As regards this clonotype: The DNA is left out, because the CDR3 cannot be placed on it with certainty; the CDR3 is given as TCRdb lists it. This chain connects TRBV5-4 to TRBJ2-6; TRBD2, as called in the table, went unchecked against the DNA. From germline, CDR1 is SGHNT and CDR2 YYREEE (reference sequence). The CDR3 region is 15 residues in length, termini included. The CDR3 protein is CASSHRRKRGLHLRF.

This clonotype was found many times. The chain joins TRBV24-1 to TRBJ2-3; D unresolved. The J call is uncertain, as TRBJ2-7 better fits the DNA end. Per germline, CDR1 KGHDR and CDR2 SFDVKD. The CDR3 loop spans 16 amino acids. The chain's CDR3 is CATSESIQRRSNEQYF. Written as DNA, the CDR3 is TGTGCCACCAGTGAATCGATTCAAAGAAGGAGCAATGAGCAGTACTTC.

This clonotype was counted many times. The V call is TRBV6-1, the J call TRBJ1-1; D is unclear. The V and J ends lost 2 bases and 6 bases respectively, with 13 bases between them. Germline loops: CDR1 MNHNS, CDR2 SASEGT. This CDR3 contains 14 residues. CDR3 nucleotides: TGTGCCAGCAGTGAAAAGGGCAGGTCCCCTGAAGCTTTCTTT. This sequence encodes CASSEKGRSPEAFF.

The table lists this clonotype with a few counts. Because it lacks the conserved phenylalanine or tryptophan at the end, this CDR3 is likely a read error. The DNA is omitted, as the CDR3 cannot be located on it reliably, and the CDR3 follows TCRdb's listing. The chain combines TRBV28 with TRBJ2-5; no DNA check was done on the table's D call, TRBD1. The CDR3 totals 14 residues, both ends included. Germline V gene sequence: CDR1 MDHEN, CDR2 SYDVKM. CDR3 loop: CASSLPLGIFHFGN.

This clonotype was seen only once. The chain links TRBV7-3 to TRBJ2-1, with D unresolved. The germline V gene has CDR1 SGHTA and CDR2 FQGTGA. The CDR3 length is 15 residues. The germline V and J ends were trimmed by 1 base and 6 bases, with 13 bases remaining between them. The CDR3 region has the DNA TGTGCCAGCAGCTTAATGGCTAATAAGGTCAATGAGCAGTTCTTC. It translates to CASSLMANKVNEQFF.

The gene calls are TRBV28 and TRBJ1-1; D is uncertain. This CDR3 has 12 amino acids. Per germline, CDR1 MDHEN and CDR2 SYDVKM. V was shortened by 2 bases and J by 6 bases, with 7 bases between the two germline ends. This CDR3 is CASSLRRAEAFF. CDR3 DNA sequence: TGTGCCAGCAGTTTAAGGCGGGCTGAAGCTTTCTTT.

This chain links TRBV7-8 with TRBJ2-3; 8 bases are shared with TRBD1. The J call is uncertain, as TRBJ2-7 better fits the DNA end. Germline V CDR1 and CDR2: SGHVS, FQNEAQ. The CDR3 contains 15 residues. The CDR3 loop reads CASSSWTGRSYEQYF. In DNA form, the CDR3 reads TGTGCCAGCAGCTCGTGGACAGGGAGGTCCTACGAGCAGTACTTC.

The V gene is TRBV7-2, the J gene TRBJ2-5; TRBD1 matches 7 bases. The germline gives CDR1 SGHTA, CDR2 FQGNSA. This CDR3 spans 16 amino acids. Losses at the gene ends were 5 bases for V and 5 bases for J; bases not matched to a gene: 14. CDR3 sequence (DNA): TGTGCCAGCAGCCTGAGTCCAAAACAGGGGCGGGAGACCCAGTACTTC. Its translation: CASSLSPKQGRETQYF.

This clonotype was seen ten or more times. V is TRBV6-2 or TRBV6-3 and J is TRBJ2-5; possibly TRBD1 for D (6 bases). This CDR3 region has 13 residues. Germline CDR1 MNHEY, CDR2 SVGEGT. Trimming removed 10 bases from V and 2 bases from J, with 14 bases in between. In DNA, the CDR3 is TGTGCCACCACCCGGACAGAGCAAGAGACCCAGTACTTC. Protein product: CATTRTEQETQYF.

This chain joins TRBV7-4 and TRBJ2-5; no clear D. The J call may not be correct, given that the DNA end is closer to TRBJ2-1. This CDR3 contains 16 residues. Germline V CDR1 and CDR2: SGHVT, SQSDAQ. The CDR3 DNA sequence: TGTGCCAGCAGCTTAGGTATCGCGTTGGGCTACAATGAGCAGTTCTTC. This gives the protein CASSLGIALGYNEQFF.

The table lists this clonotype with many counts. V usage is TRBV5-8 and J usage is TRBJ1-1; 9 bases agree with TRBD1. Per germline, CDR1 SGHTS and CDR2 YDEGEE. The CDR3 sequence is 13 residues long. J gave up 11 bases and V 6 bases, and 11 bases lay outside the gene matches. CDR3 amino acids: CASTTDRGGFAFF. The CDR3 region has the DNA TGTGCCAGCACCACCGACAGGGGGGGGTTCGCTTTCTTT.

This rearrangement joins TRBV12-3 or TRBV12-4 to TRBJ2-3; 16 bases are shared with TRBD2. V was pared by 7 bases and J by 6 bases, with 7 bases of the junction left unmatched. This CDR3 region has 16 residues. The CDR3 DNA follows: TGTGCCAGCACTCAGGGACTAGCGGGAGGGATCGATACGCAGTATTTT. Protein product: CASTQGLAGGIDTQYF.

The V call is TRBV9, the J call TRBJ2-3; 8 nucleotides agree with TRBD2. CDR1 and CDR2 from the germline V gene are SGDLS and YYNGEE. V lost 2 bases to trimming and J lost 0 bases; unmatched junction nucleotides: 5. The CDR3 runs to 16 residues. CDR3 sequence reads: CASSVPLAVSTDTQYF. CDR3 nucleotides: TGTGCCAGCAGCGTGCCACTAGCGGTAAGCACAGATACGCAGTATTTT. Drawing the rest from reference TRBV9 and TRBJ2-3, the complete variable domain is DSGVTQTPKHLITATGQRVTLRCSPRSGDLSVYWYQQSLDQGLQFLIQYYNGEERAKGNILERFSAQQFPDLHSELNLSSLELGDSALYFCASSVPLAVSTDTQYFGPGTRLTVL.

The CDR3 coding sequence is TGTGCCAGCAGTTTAACTCCGACAGGGCAAGAGACCCAGTACTTC. Protein product: CASSLTPTGQETQYF. The V gene is TRBV28, the J gene TRBJ2-5; 7 bases are a match to TRBD1. Germline CDR1 is MDHEN and CDR2 is SYDVKM. The CDR3 runs to 15 residues. V lost 2 bases, J lost 2 bases, and 5 bases stayed unmatched.

This clonotype appeared once. The chain has TRBV6-2 or TRBV6-3 and TRBJ1-3, with D unclear. Trimming shortened V by 4 bases and J by 0 bases, and 4 bases separated the two germline ends. The CDR3 spans 13 residues. The germline CDR1 and CDR2 sequences are MNHEY and SVGEGT. CDR3 nucleotides: TGTGCCAGCAGTTGGACCTCTGGAAACACCATATATTTT. This gives the protein CASSWTSGNTIYF.

This chain uses TRBV7-3 with TRBJ2-5; tentatively, D is TRBD1 (6 bases). The J call could be wrong; TRBJ1-5 is a better fit for the DNA end. The CDR3 spans 14 residues. Germline-derived CDR1 and CDR2 are SGHTA and FQGTGA. The DNA for the CDR3 is TGTGCCAGCAGCTTAGAAGAACAGGGTCAGCCCCAGCATTTT. Protein product: CASSLEEQGQPQHF.